This TCR beta chain was identified in a study of blood T cell repertoires in COVID-19. Study-wide background: Samples representing acute and convalescent COVID-19 were sourced from the United States, Italy and Spain. PBMCs, B-cell-depleted T cells, or T cells provided the cDNA or gDNA that made up the material.

Authors' data handling: Estimated nucleated cell counts came from reference gene primer amplification. Assay: immunoSEQ multiplex PCR; the TCRdb copy retains only in-frame clones and omits some. From that table come the V and J calls and clone size; the DNA was used to work out D and trimming. The sample includes 200,000 to 250,000 clones, approximately 83% of them seen just once. CDR1 and CDR2 (germline): SEHNR, FQNEAQ (reference sequence). Trimming removed 7 bases at V and 0 bases at J, with 13 bases between. CDR3 length equals 15 residues. Sequences were obtained from peripheral blood. The sequence came from a woman between 50 and 59 years old with acute or convalescent COVID-19. This chain connects TRBV7-9 to TRBJ1-3; D perhaps matches TRBD1 (6 bases). In DNA, the CDR3 is TGTGCCAGCATCACTCAGGGGTTCTCTGGAAACACCATATATTTT. It encodes CASITQGFSGNTIYF.